A selection of T cell receptor beta chains follows, all from one sample in a study of cytomegalovirus exposure and HLA in healthy donors. The assay was immunoSEQ multiplex PCR, and TCRdb's table has in-frame clones only and misses some. The data hold fewer than 200,000 clones, with approximately 80% observed a single time. The sequenced material came from PBMCs. These receptors were collected from a man between 18 and 35 years old in good health and CMV-seropositive. The CDR3 runs from the conserved cysteine through the conserved F or W. D genes are given only for firm matches. A clone size is listed for some rows: how often the clone was seen (once, few, many), or a class if it is expanded.

cdr3_nt: TGTGCCAGCAGCTTAGATCCCAGTCGCAATGAGCAGTTCTTC
cdr3_aa: CASSLDPSRNEQFF
j_call: TRBJ2-1
d_call: -
v_call: TRBV11-3
clone_size: -

cdr3_nt: TGTGCCAGCAGTCGGACAGGAAACTATGGCTACACCTTC
cdr3_aa: CASSRTGNYGYTF
j_call: TRBJ1-2
d_call: TRBD1
v_call: TRBV6-5
clone_size: -

cdr3_nt: TGTGCCAGTATTAGCTCTGGAAACACCATATATTTT
cdr3_aa: CASISSGNTIYF
j_call: TRBJ1-3
d_call: -
v_call: TRBV19
clone_size: -

cdr3_nt: TGTGCCAGCAGCCAAGAAGAGACTAGCGGGAGTGGAGATACGCAGTATTTT
cdr3_aa: CASSQEETSGSGDTQYF
j_call: TRBJ2-3
d_call: TRBD2
v_call: TRBV4-2
clone_size: -

cdr3_nt: TGTGCCAGCAGCTTAGTGGTGTCGGCTAGCGGGCACCGGTCCTACGAGCAGTACTTC
cdr3_aa: CASSLVVSASGHRSYEQYF
j_call: TRBJ2-7
d_call: TRBD2
v_call: TRBV7-9
clone_size: -

cdr3_nt: TGTGCCAGCAGCCGGACAGGGGAAGTCACTGAAGCTTTCTTT
cdr3_aa: CASSRTGEVTEAFF
j_call: TRBJ1-1
d_call: TRBD1
v_call: TRBV7-9
clone_size: -

cdr3_nt: TGTGCCAGCAGTGAGGGGGGACAGGGCCCCTACAATGAGCAGTTCTTC
cdr3_aa: CASSEGGQGPYNEQFF
j_call: TRBJ2-1
d_call: TRBD1
v_call: TRBV5-6
clone_size: -

cdr3_nt: TGCGCCAGCAGTCATGGTGGGGGACTAGACGTTTCCTACAATGAGCAGTTCTTC
cdr3_aa: CASSHGGGLDVSYNEQFF
j_call: TRBJ2-1
d_call: TRBD2
v_call: TRBV5-1
clone_size: -

cdr3_nt: TGTGCCAGCAGTCCGCGACAGGGGGCGCCGTACGAGCAGTACTTC
cdr3_aa: CASSPRQGAPYEQYF
j_call: TRBJ2-7
d_call: TRBD1
v_call: TRBV6-5
clone_size: -

cdr3_nt: TGTGCCAGCAGTTACCGGGACTCCCAGGAGACCCAGTACTTC
cdr3_aa: CASSYRDSQETQYF
j_call: TRBJ2-5
d_call: -
v_call: TRBV6-5
clone_size: once

cdr3_nt: TGTGCCAGCAGCTTAGTTAGAGGGCCAGATACGCAGTATTTT
cdr3_aa: CASSLVRGPDTQYF
j_call: TRBJ2-3
d_call: -
v_call: TRBV7-2
clone_size: -

cdr3_nt: TGTGCCAGCAGCCCCAGCGGACCCTACGAGCAGTACTTC
cdr3_aa: CASSPSGPYEQYF
j_call: TRBJ2-7
d_call: -
v_call: TRBV9
clone_size: few

cdr3_nt: TGTGCCAGCAGCCAAGATTTCAGGGGTGCTGACTATGGCTACACCTTC
cdr3_aa: CASSQDFRGADYGYTF
j_call: TRBJ1-2
d_call: -
v_call: TRBV4-2
clone_size: -

cdr3_nt: TGTGCCAGCAGTGACTCGATATGCGTTGGCAGGACTCGTGGCGGGGGGTCCTACAATGAGCAGTTCTTC
cdr3_aa: CASSDSICVGRTRGGGSYNEQFF
j_call: TRBJ2-1
d_call: TRBD2
v_call: TRBV6-4
clone_size: few

cdr3_nt: TGTGCCGGCAGCCCCATTGTCAGGGGAATGGATTACGAGCAGTACTTC
cdr3_aa: CAGSPIVRGMDYEQYF
j_call: TRBJ2-7
d_call: -
v_call: TRBV7-8
clone_size: -

cdr3_nt: TGTGCCAGCAGCTCCGGGACAGGATTTGCTCAGCCCCAGCATTTT
cdr3_aa: CASSSGTGFAQPQHF
j_call: TRBJ1-5
d_call: TRBD1
v_call: TRBV7-6
clone_size: -

cdr3_nt: TGCGCCAGCAGCCAAGACTGGGGAGTAGGCACTGAAGCTTTCTTT
cdr3_aa: CASSQDWGVGTEAFF
j_call: TRBJ1-1
d_call: -
v_call: TRBV4-3
clone_size: -

cdr3_nt: TGTGCCAGCAGTAGAGGACAGGTACGAGGCTACACCTTC
cdr3_aa: CASSRGQVRGYTF
j_call: TRBJ1-2
d_call: TRBD1
v_call: TRBV25-1
clone_size: -

cdr3_nt: TGTGCCAGCAGCCAAGAACGGCGGGAATACAATGAGCAGTTCTTC
cdr3_aa: CASSQERREYNEQFF
j_call: TRBJ2-1
d_call: -
v_call: TRBV14
clone_size: -

cdr3_nt: TGTGCCAGCAGCTTATCCGCCACGGGGGGAAACACCATATATTTT
cdr3_aa: CASSLSATGGNTIYF
j_call: TRBJ1-3
d_call: -
v_call: TRBV7-2
clone_size: -

cdr3_nt: TGTGCCAGCAGAGGACTCGGGACAGAGTTTGAAGCTTTCTTT
cdr3_aa: CASRGLGTEFEAFF
j_call: TRBJ1-1
d_call: TRBD1
v_call: TRBV27
clone_size: once

cdr3_nt: TGTGCCAGCAGAGGATGGACAGGGCGTAATGAAAAACTGTTTTTT
cdr3_aa: CASRGWTGRNEKLFF
j_call: TRBJ1-4
d_call: TRBD1
v_call: TRBV6-1
clone_size: -

cdr3_nt: TGTGCCATCAGTCGGACAGGGGAGAACACTGAAGCTTTCTTT
cdr3_aa: CAISRTGENTEAFF
j_call: TRBJ1-1
d_call: TRBD1
v_call: TRBV10-3
clone_size: -

cdr3_nt: TGTGCCAGCAGTTTTGGCCAGGGCAATCAGCCCCAGCATTTT
cdr3_aa: CASSFGQGNQPQHF
j_call: TRBJ1-5
d_call: -
v_call: TRBV27
clone_size: -

cdr3_nt: TGTGCCAGTAGTTCACAAACAGGGGTCCACAATGAGCAGTTCTTC
cdr3_aa: CASSSQTGVHNEQFF
j_call: TRBJ2-1
d_call: TRBD1
v_call: TRBV19
clone_size: -

cdr3_nt: TGTGCCAGCAGCTCTAGCGGGGGGGCCTACAATGAGCAGTTCTTC
cdr3_aa: CASSSSGGAYNEQFF
j_call: TRBJ2-1
d_call: TRBD2
v_call: TRBV13
clone_size: few

cdr3_nt: TGTGCCAGCAGCTTAGCACTAGTTATCAATGAGCAGTTCTTC
cdr3_aa: CASSLALVINEQFF
j_call: TRBJ2-1
d_call: -
v_call: TRBV7-9
clone_size: few

cdr3_nt: TGTGCCAGCAGCAGAAATTTAGACCTAGTCTATGGCTACACCTTC
cdr3_aa: CASSRNLDLVYGYTF
j_call: TRBJ1-2
d_call: -
v_call: TRBV7-9
clone_size: few

cdr3_nt: TGTGCCAGCAGCTTAGATTCTTGGGGGCTGGATGGCTACACCTTC
cdr3_aa: CASSLDSWGLDGYTF
j_call: TRBJ1-2
d_call: -
v_call: TRBV7-3
clone_size: -

cdr3_nt: TGTGCCAGCAGCCCCGGAGGCGCGGGAGGCTACGAGCAGTACTTC
cdr3_aa: CASSPGGAGGYEQYF
j_call: TRBJ2-7
d_call: TRBD2
v_call: TRBV11-2
clone_size: -

cdr3_nt: TGTGCCAGCAGCTTAGAACAGAACACTGAAGCTTTCTTT
cdr3_aa: CASSLEQNTEAFF
j_call: TRBJ1-1
d_call: -
v_call: TRBV13
clone_size: -

cdr3_nt: TGCGCCAGCAGTCACGACGACAGGGAAGATACGCAGTATTTT
cdr3_aa: CASSHDDREDTQYF
j_call: TRBJ2-3
d_call: TRBD1
v_call: TRBV23-1
clone_size: -

cdr3_nt: TGTGCCAGCAGCTGGGCGGGTGAGCAGTACTTC
cdr3_aa: CASSWAGEQYF
j_call: TRBJ2-7
d_call: -
v_call: TRBV6-1
clone_size: few

cdr3_nt: TGTGCCAGCGGTAGCGGGGACTACAATGAGCAGTTCTTC
cdr3_aa: CASGSGDYNEQFF
j_call: TRBJ2-1
d_call: TRBD2
v_call: TRBV5-4
clone_size: once

cdr3_nt: TGTGCCAGCAGTGAGCGGACCAATCAGCCCCAGCATTTT
cdr3_aa: CASSERTNQPQHF
j_call: TRBJ1-5
d_call: -
v_call: TRBV7-8
clone_size: -

cdr3_nt: TGTGCCAGCAGCTTAGGCGCGTCGGCTAGTAACGATGAGCAGTTCTTC
cdr3_aa: CASSLGASASNDEQFF
j_call: TRBJ2-1
d_call: -
v_call: TRBV7-9
clone_size: few

cdr3_nt: TGTGCCAGCAGCCCCGGGGGCGGGAGAGATTCGCAGTATTTT
cdr3_aa: CASSPGGGRDSQYF
j_call: TRBJ2-3
d_call: -
v_call: TRBV7-9
clone_size: -

cdr3_nt: TGCGCCAGCAGCTTGGGTCAAAATCAGCCCCAGCATTTT
cdr3_aa: CASSLGQNQPQHF
j_call: TRBJ1-5
d_call: -
v_call: TRBV5-1
clone_size: few

cdr3_nt: TGTGCCAGCAGTGGACAGGGCAACTATGGCTACACCTTC
cdr3_aa: CASSGQGNYGYTF
j_call: TRBJ1-2
d_call: TRBD1
v_call: TRBV9
clone_size: -

cdr3_nt: TGTGCCAGCAGCCTTGGACAGCTGTCGGCCAACGTCCTGACTTTC
cdr3_aa: CASSLGQLSANVLTF
j_call: TRBJ2-6
d_call: -
v_call: TRBV6-5
clone_size: few

cdr3_nt: TGTGCTAGTGGTTTTATATCCGGGATTAATCAGCCCCAGCATTTT
cdr3_aa: CASGFISGINQPQHF
j_call: TRBJ1-5
d_call: -
v_call: TRBV12-5
clone_size: few

cdr3_nt: TGTGCCAGCAGCGGGCGGGACGGGAACACTGAAGCTTTCTTT
cdr3_aa: CASSGRDGNTEAFF
j_call: TRBJ1-1
d_call: -
v_call: TRBV5-4
clone_size: -

cdr3_nt: TGCGCCAGCAGCTTGAGGACGGGACTAGGTGGAGACAGTCAGTACTTC
cdr3_aa: CASSLRTGLGGDSQYF
j_call: TRBJ2-4
d_call: TRBD2
v_call: TRBV5-1
clone_size: -

cdr3_nt: TGTGCCAGCAGCTTAGCGAAGCGGGAGACCCCCGGGGAGCTGTTTTTT
cdr3_aa: CASSLAKRETPGELFF
j_call: TRBJ2-2
d_call: TRBD2
v_call: TRBV7-2
clone_size: -

cdr3_nt: TGTGCCACCAGTCGGGACAGGGTTACCGGCGAGCAGTTCTTC
cdr3_aa: CATSRDRVTGEQFF
j_call: TRBJ2-1
d_call: TRBD1
v_call: TRBV15
clone_size: -

cdr3_nt: TGTGCCAGCAGCTTTAGGGACACTAACACCGGGGAGCTGTTTTTT
cdr3_aa: CASSFRDTNTGELFF
j_call: TRBJ2-2
d_call: -
v_call: TRBV7-9
clone_size: -

cdr3_nt: TGTGCCAGCAGCTTAGCGATAGGGACTAGCGGATACCTTAGCACAGATACGCAGTATTTT
cdr3_aa: CASSLAIGTSGYLSTDTQYF
j_call: TRBJ2-3
d_call: TRBD2
v_call: TRBV7-2
clone_size: -

cdr3_nt: TGTGCCAGCAGTGTCGCGGGGTTAACCCGTGCTTCACCCCTCCACTTT
cdr3_aa: CASSVAGLTRASPLHF
j_call: TRBJ1-6
d_call: -
v_call: TRBV2
clone_size: -

cdr3_nt: TGTGCCAGCAGCTTTCGCCCAGGGGAGACCCAGTACTTC
cdr3_aa: CASSFRPGETQYF
j_call: TRBJ2-5
d_call: -
v_call: TRBV5-6
clone_size: -

cdr3_nt: TGCGCCAGCAGCCGAGGACAGGAAAGCAATGAGCAGTTCTTC
cdr3_aa: CASSRGQESNEQFF
j_call: TRBJ2-1
d_call: TRBD1
v_call: TRBV4-1
clone_size: few

cdr3_nt: TGTGCCAGCAGCTGGGGGACAGGATCCAACACTGAAGCTTTCTTT
cdr3_aa: CASSWGTGSNTEAFF
j_call: TRBJ1-1
d_call: TRBD1
v_call: TRBV7-9
clone_size: -

cdr3_nt: TGTGCCAGCAGACCACAGTACGAGCAGTACTTC
cdr3_aa: CASRPQYEQYF
j_call: TRBJ2-7
d_call: -
v_call: TRBV2
clone_size: -

cdr3_nt: TGTGCCAGTAGTACCGCGGGACTAGCGGGAGACCGCCCCTACAATGAGCAGTTCTTC
cdr3_aa: CASSTAGLAGDRPYNEQFF
j_call: TRBJ2-1
d_call: TRBD2
v_call: TRBV19
clone_size: -

cdr3_nt: TGTGCCAGCACGAACGAGCGGGGGGCGGGCAAAAACATTCAGTACTTC
cdr3_aa: CASTNERGAGKNIQYF
j_call: TRBJ2-4
d_call: TRBD2
v_call: TRBV7-2
clone_size: -